These 9 T cell receptor beta chains were sequenced from one sample in a study of regulatory T cells in long-lasting Graves disease. With iRepertoire HTBI primers and Arm-PCR of CDR3 regions, TCR beta libraries were built. TCRdb re-derived calls from the multiplex PCR reads in MiXCR, one entry per CDR3 protein. This sample has hundreds of thousands of distinct CDR3 sequences, with about 16% found just once. The time point denotes: newly diagnosed GD, antithyroid drugs for less than 3 months. Generation of the TCR library employed RNA extracted from PBMCs. This sample was also put to use in a study of T cells in Graves' hyperthyroidism and ophthalmopathy.

Material: peripheral blood mononuclear cells (PBMCs), obtained at new diagnosis, from a patient treated with antithyroid drugs. The receptors originated from a woman aged 35-65 years with Graves disease.

This clonotype was seen repeatedly, ten times or more. The gene calls are TRBV11-2 and TRBJ1-6; D uncertain. From germline, CDR1 is SGHAT and CDR2 FQNNGV. The CDR3 length is 13 residues. V was trimmed by 0 bases and J by 9 bases, leaving 6 bases between them. The CDR3 protein is CASSLDRGSPLHF. The CDR3 bases are TGTGCCAGCAGCTTAGATCGAGGTTCACCCCTCCACTTT.

This rearrangement joins TRBV5-1 to TRBJ2-3; 11 bases fit TRBD2. The CDR3 has 13 residues. From germline, CDR1 is SGHRS and CDR2 YFSETQ. After removal of 6 bases from V and 6 bases from J, the junction contained 3 bases not matched to a gene. For the CDR3, the DNA is TGCGCCAGCACGGGACTAGCGGCGGATACGCAGTATTTT. This gives the protein CASTGLAADTQYF.

The V call is TRBV29-1, the J call TRBJ2-3; D possibly corresponds to TRBD2 (5 bases). CDR3 size: 13 residues. V dropped 8 bases and J dropped 0 bases, with 12 bases sitting between them. Germline values: CDR1 SQVTM, CDR2 ANQGSEA. The CDR3, as DNA: TGCAGCAAAAGGGAGTCTAGCACAGATACGCAGTATTTT. Translated: CSKRESSTDTQYF.

This clonotype has at least ten counts. The chain uses TRBV20-1 and TRBJ2-1, with TRBD2 as a possible D gene (6 bases). The CDR3 is 12 amino acids. Trimming took 7 bases from V and 8 from J, leaving 15 bases between them. Germline-derived CDR1 and CDR2 are DFQATT and SNEGSKA (reference sequence). Here the CDR3 reads CSVDYLPYEQFF. The CDR3 DNA reads TGCAGTGTGGACTACCTACCCTATGAGCAGTTCTTC.

This clonotype was seen ten or more times. The V gene is TRBV11-2, the J gene TRBJ2-1, with 7 bases identical to TRBD2. Looked up from germline, CDR1 is SGHAT and CDR2 is FQNNGV. The V and J ends lost 4 bases and 0 bases, in that order; junction bases with no gene match: 3. This CDR3 is 15 amino acids long. The CDR3 reads CASSSGRVSYNEQFF. In DNA, the CDR3 is TGTGCCAGCAGCTCTGGGAGGGTCTCCTACAATGAGCAGTTCTTC.

This clonotype occurred many times. The chain has TRBV7-3 and TRBJ2-3; TRBD2 aligns across 13 bases. CDR1 and CDR2 (germline): SGHTA, FQGTGA. With 6 bases clipped from V and 4 bases from J, the junction kept 1 base outside the gene matches. This CDR3 contains 14 residues. The CDR3 DNA reads TGTGCCAGCAGGACTAGCGGGGGGTCAGATACGCAGTATTTT. Protein: CASRTSGGSDTQYF.

Ten or more counts support this clonotype. The J gene is TRBJ1-1, the V gene TRBV6-5; D is ambiguous. CDR1 is MNHEY and CDR2 is SVGAGI in the germline V gene. The CDR3 runs 13 residues. Trimming took 4 bases from V and 3 from J, leaving 9 bases between them. Here the CDR3 reads CASSFSGYTEAFF. The DNA of the CDR3 is TGTGCCAGCAGTTTCTCGGGATACACTGAAGCTTTCTTT.

This clonotype was seen ten or more times. This sequence joins TRBV28 and TRBJ2-7; D may be TRBD2 (7 bases). The V end lost 2 bases, the J end lost 3 bases, and 11 bases lay between the germline ends. CDR1 is MDHEN and CDR2 is SYDVKM in the germline V gene. The CDR3 length is 14 residues. As DNA, the CDR3 is TGTGCCAGCAGTTTAGGGGGGGCGAACTACGAGCAGTACTTC. This sequence encodes CASSLGGANYEQYF. The full variable domain, completed using reference TRBV28 and TRBJ2-7, is DVKVTQSSRYLVKRTGEKVFLECVQDMDHENMFWYRQDPGLGLRLIYFSYDVKMKEKGDIPEGYSVSREKKERFSLILESASTNQTSMYLCASSLGGANYEQYFGPGTRLTVT.

Of note for this clonotype: This sequence may be a read error, since a much larger clone differs from it by one base. The rearrangement joins TRBV12-3 or TRBV12-4 to TRBJ2-1; D ambiguous. Deletions cut 5 bases from V and 10 bases from J, with 18 bases between. The CDR3 spans 14 residues. The CDR3 protein is CASSPFGITYEQFF. The CDR3 coding sequence is TGTGCCAGCAGTCCCTTCGGCATTACCTACGAGCAGTTCTTC.